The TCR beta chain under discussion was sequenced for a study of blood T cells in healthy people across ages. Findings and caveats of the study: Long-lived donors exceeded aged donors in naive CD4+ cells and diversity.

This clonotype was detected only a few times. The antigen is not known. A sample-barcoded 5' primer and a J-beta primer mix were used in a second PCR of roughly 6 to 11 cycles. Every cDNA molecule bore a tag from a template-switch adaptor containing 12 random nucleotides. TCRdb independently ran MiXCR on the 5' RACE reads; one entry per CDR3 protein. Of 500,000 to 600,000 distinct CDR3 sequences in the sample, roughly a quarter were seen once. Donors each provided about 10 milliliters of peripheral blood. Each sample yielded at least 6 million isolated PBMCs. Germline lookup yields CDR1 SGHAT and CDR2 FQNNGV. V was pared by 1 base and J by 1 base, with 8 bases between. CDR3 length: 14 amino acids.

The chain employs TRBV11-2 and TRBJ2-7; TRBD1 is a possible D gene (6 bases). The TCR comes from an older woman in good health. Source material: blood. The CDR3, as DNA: TGTGCCAGCAGCTTAGTACAGGGTTCCTACGAGCAGTACTTC. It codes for CASSLVQGSYEQYF.